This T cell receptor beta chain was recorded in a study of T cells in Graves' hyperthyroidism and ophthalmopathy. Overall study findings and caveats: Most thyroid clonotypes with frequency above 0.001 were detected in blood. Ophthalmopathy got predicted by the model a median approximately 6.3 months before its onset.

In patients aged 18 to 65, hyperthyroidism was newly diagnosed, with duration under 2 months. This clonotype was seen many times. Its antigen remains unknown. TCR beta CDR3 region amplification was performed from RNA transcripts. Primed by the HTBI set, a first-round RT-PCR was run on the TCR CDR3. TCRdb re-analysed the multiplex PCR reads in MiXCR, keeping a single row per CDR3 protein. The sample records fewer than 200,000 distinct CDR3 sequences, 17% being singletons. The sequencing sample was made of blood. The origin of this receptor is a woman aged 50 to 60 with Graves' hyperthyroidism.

This CDR3 is CASGQGPGANVLTF. Here the CDR3 DNA reads TGTGCCAGTGGGCAGGGCCCTGGGGCCAACGTCCTGACTTTC. The chain has TRBV6-1 and TRBJ2-6; TRBD1 might be the D (5 bases). The CDR3 is 14 residues long. Per the germline V gene, CDR1 is MNHNS and CDR2 is SASEGT. V gave up 9 bases and J gave up 2 bases, with 11 bases separating them.